A single sample is the source of the 25 T cell receptor beta chains below, sequenced in a study of graft-versus-host responses after intestinal transplantation. This table comes from immunoSEQ multiplex PCR, and its TCRdb copy is limited to in-frame clones, with some not included. Among about 64,000 clones listed, 90% to 95% were seen once. No antigen has been identified for these receptors. Sequenced here: unstimulated CD8+ T cells sorted from spleen or lymph node cells, sampled before transplant. The receptors here all came from a human donor who was the organ donor for an intestinal transplant.

The chain is built from TRBV2 and TRBJ2-7; no reliable D call. CDR1 SNHLY and CDR2 FYNNEI come from the germline V gene. V dropped 1 base and J dropped 4 bases, with 8 bases sitting between them. This CDR3 is built from 13 residues. The CDR3 DNA is TGTGCCAGCAGTGAAGGCGCGGCGTACGAGCAGTACTTC. This sequence encodes CASSEGAAYEQYF.

For this clone: Germline is not matched at one junction end, which may reflect a read error. The chain couples TRBV28 to TRBJ2-2, with 9 bases identical to TRBD1. The CDR3 consists of 17 residues. The germline V gene encodes CDR1 MDHEN and CDR2 SYDVKM. The CDR3 region is CASSSDRDRVNAGELFF. CDR3 bases: TGTGCCAGCAGTTCTGACCGGGACAGGGTGAACGCCGGGGAGCTGTTTTTT.

The chain has TRBV5-6 and TRBJ2-6; TRBD1 matches 8 bases. Germline V gives CDR1 SGHDT, CDR2 YYEEEE. Unmatched junction bases numbered 8, after V lost 2 bases and J lost 13 bases. This CDR3 is built from 14 residues. CDR3 coding DNA: TGTGCCAGCAGCTTTGGACAGGGTGGCGGGGTCCTGACTTTC. It encodes CASSFGQGGGVLTF. Supplemented by reference TRBV5-6 and TRBJ2-6, the full variable domain reads DAGVTQSPTHLIKTRGQQVTLRCSPKSGHDTVSWYQQALGQGPQFIFQYYEEEERQRGNFPDRFSGHQFPNYSSELNVNALLLGDSALYLCASSFGQGGGVLTFGAGSRLTVL.

In this sample, this clone turned up once. The DNA for the CDR3 is TGTGCCAGCACCCCTAGCGGGAGCACAGATACGCAGTATTTT. Translation: CASTPSGSTDTQYF. The V and J genes are TRBV9 and TRBJ2-3, with 8 bases matching TRBD2. CDR1 is SGDLS, CDR2 YYNGEE, per germline. There are 14 residues in the CDR3. V lost 6 bases to trimming and J lost 0 bases; unmatched junction nucleotides: 3.

The V gene is TRBV4-3, the J gene TRBJ2-7, with D maybe TRBD2 (5 bases). From germline, CDR1 is LGHNA and CDR2 YSLEER. This CDR3 has 13 amino acids. Trimming cost V 3 bases and J 6 bases, with 12 bases left between them. DNA of the CDR3: TGCGCCAGCAGCCACAGGTCCGGAGGCGAGCAGTACTTC. It encodes CASSHRSGGEQYF.

This chain connects TRBV13 to TRBJ2-2; D is perhaps TRBD1 (5 bases). The CDR3 is 15 residues long. Germline V CDR1 and CDR2: PRHDT, FYEKMQ (reference sequence). V lost 8 bases and J lost 0, with 13 bases in between. The CDR3 protein is CASGWGTANTGELFF. The CDR3 nucleotides are TGTGCCAGCGGATGGGGCACAGCGAACACCGGGGAGCTGTTTTTT.

The chain has TRBV5-6 and TRBJ2-3, with D tentatively TRBD1 (5 bases). The CDR3 extends over 17 amino acids. CDR1 SGHDT and CDR2 YYEEEE come from the germline V gene. Trimming stripped 4 bases from V and 2 bases from J, with 20 bases between. CDR3 sequence reads: CASSPMVPARATDTQYF. Written as DNA, the CDR3 is TGTGCCAGCAGCCCCATGGTGCCAGCCAGGGCCACAGATACGCAGTATTTT. The variable domain in full, completed from reference TRBV5-6 and TRBJ2-3, reads DAGVTQSPTHLIKTRGQQVTLRCSPKSGHDTVSWYQQALGQGPQFIFQYYEEEERQRGNFPDRFSGHQFPNYSSELNVNALLLGDSALYLCASSPMVPARATDTQYFGPGTRLTVL.

The V and J genes are TRBV5-4 and TRBJ2-7, with 7 bases lining up with TRBD2. The germline CDR1 and CDR2 sequences are SGHNT and YYREEE (reference sequence). With V trimmed by 2 bases and J by 3 bases, 8 bases remained unmatched. The CDR3 contains 15 residues. In nucleotides, the CDR3 is TGTGCCAGCAGCTTAGGGCTAGCGGACGACTACGAGCAGTACTTC. This translates into CASSLGLADDYEQYF.

J is TRBJ1-2 and V is TRBV9; D is undetermined. In germline, CDR1 is SGDLS, CDR2 YYNGEE. Trimming took 3 bases from V and 4 from J, leaving 13 bases between them. There are 14 residues in the CDR3. The CDR3 sequence: CASSAHRQSYGYTF. In DNA form, the CDR3 reads TGTGCCAGCAGCGCGCACAGACAAAGCTATGGCTACACCTTC.

CDR3 region: CASSYTSGTVVSEAFF. The CDR3 DNA is TGTGCCAGCAGCTACACGTCCGGGACAGTAGTCTCTGAAGCTTTCTTT. The rearrangement uses TRBV28 and TRBJ1-1; TRBD1 aligns across 7 bases. Trimming at V came to 6 bases and at J to 6 bases, leaving 16 bases not matched to a gene. Germline V CDR1 and CDR2: MDHEN, SYDVKM. The CDR3 has 16 residues.

In this sample, this clone turned up once. The V call is TRBV28, the J call TRBJ1-2; the D is unclear. Trimming took 3 bases from V and 0 from J, leaving 17 bases between them. The germline CDR1 and CDR2 sequences are MDHEN and SYDVKM. The CDR3 consists of 17 residues. CDR3 in DNA: TGTGCCAGCAGTTTTTCTATCAAAGAAACTCCTAACTATGGCTACACCTTC. Its protein product is CASSFSIKETPNYGYTF.

The chain links TRBV19 to TRBJ2-2; 8 positions agree with TRBD2. V was pared by 3 bases and J by 7 bases, with 7 bases of the junction left unmatched. Germline V CDR1 and CDR2: LNHDA, SQIVND (reference sequence). The length of the CDR3 is 15 residues. CDR3 sequence (DNA): TGTGCCAGTAGTATTTCAGCGGGAGTGGGCGGGGAGCTGTTTTTT. Translation gives CASSISAGVGGELFF.

This sequence joins TRBV28 and TRBJ2-1, with TRBD1 matching over 7 bases. Germline V gene lookup returns CDR1 MDHEN and CDR2 SYDVKM. Trimming took 6 bases from V and 7 from J; bases not matched to a gene: 15. The CDR3 loop spans 16 amino acids. The CDR3 protein is CASSRQGLAQSNEQFF. The CDR3 DNA follows: TGTGCCAGCAGCCGACAGGGCCTAGCCCAAAGTAATGAGCAGTTCTTC.

V usage is TRBV29-1 and J usage is TRBJ2-7, with 8 bases lining up with TRBD1. The V and J ends lost 4 bases and 4 bases, in that order; junction bases with no gene match: 12. Germline V gene data show CDR1 as SQVTM and CDR2 as ANQGSEA. The CDR3 is made up of 15 amino acids. This chain's CDR3 is CSVGAPTGVRYEQYF. The CDR3 region has the DNA TGCAGCGTTGGAGCCCCGACAGGGGTAAGGTACGAGCAGTACTTC.

This clone was seen only once. The V and J genes are TRBV10-2 and TRBJ2-7, with D maybe TRBD2 (8 bases). Germline CDR1 WSHSY, CDR2 SAAADI. Trimming stripped 0 bases from V and 4 bases from J, with 19 bases between. CDR3 length equals 17 residues. The CDR3 coding sequence is TGCGCCAGCAGTGAGTCGACGGGAGGGGGCTCTGTTTACGAGCAGTACTTC. Translated: CASSESTGGGSVYEQYF.

This clone was picked up one time. The J gene is TRBJ1-1, the V gene TRBV9; 8 positions agree with TRBD1. Germline V CDR1 and CDR2: SGDLS, YYNGEE. This CDR3 has 16 residues. The ends lost 3 bases at V and 8 bases at J; junction bases unmatched: 15. The CDR3 loop reads CASSATGTGNRREAFF. The CDR3 DNA reads TGTGCCAGCAGCGCTACCGGGACAGGAAACAGGCGAGAAGCTTTCTTT.

The chain couples TRBV29-1 to TRBJ2-4, with no clear D. Germline CDR1 reads SQVTM; CDR2 reads ANQGSEA. The CDR3 runs 12 residues. Trimming took 5 bases from V and 5 from J, leaving 10 bases between them. The CDR3 nucleotides read TGCAGCGTTCAGCCAGGCCAAAACATTCAGTACTTC. Translating gives CSVQPGQNIQYF.

This chain links TRBV28 with TRBJ2-5; tentative D call: TRBD2 (5 bases). Germline V gene lookup returns CDR1 MDHEN and CDR2 SYDVKM. V gave up 5 bases and J gave up 4 bases, with 11 bases separating them. This CDR3 is 13 amino acids long. CDR3 DNA: TGTGCCAGCAGTCTCCTCGGAGGAGAGACCCAGTACTTC. Translation: CASSLLGGETQYF.

V is TRBV11-2 and J is TRBJ1-4; D call uncertain. The germline gives CDR1 SGHAT, CDR2 FQNNGV. V lost 3 bases, J lost 0 bases, and 11 bases lay in between. The CDR3 consists of 16 residues. Here the CDR3 reads CASSLTIATTNEKLFF. As DNA, the CDR3 is TGTGCCAGCAGCTTGACTATAGCCACAACTAATGAAAAACTGTTTTTT.

This clone was observed a few times. The chain recombines TRBV5-6 with TRBJ2-7; 7 positions agree with TRBD2. CDR3 length: 13 amino acids. The germline V gene has CDR1 SGHDT and CDR2 YYEEEE. V was pared by 4 bases and J by 7 bases, with 8 bases of the junction left unmatched. The CDR3 loop reads CASSMGGVEEQYF. As DNA, the CDR3 is TGTGCCAGCAGCATGGGGGGGGTAGAGGAGCAGTACTTC.

This clone was found once. The genes are TRBV5-1 and TRBJ1-2; D is perhaps TRBD1 (6 bases). V was cut by 0 bases and J by 4 bases, with 10 bases left in between. Germline CDR1 SGHRS, CDR2 YFSETQ. The CDR3 loop spans 14 amino acids. Here the CDR3 DNA reads TGCGCCAGCAGCTTGGCCGGGACAAGCTATGGCTACACCTTC. Protein sequence: CASSLAGTSYGYTF.

This clone has a single count. The genes are TRBV30 and TRBJ2-7; D might be TRBD2 (7 bases). Germline-derived CDR1 and CDR2 are GTSNPN and SVGIG (reference sequence). V lost 1 base to trimming and J lost 2 bases, with 15 bases between them. The CDR3 sequence is 15 residues long. The CDR3 spells CAWSGFAGATYEQYF. The CDR3 region has the DNA TGTGCCTGGAGTGGATTTGCGGGGGCGACCTACGAGCAGTACTTC.

The genes are TRBV9 and TRBJ2-3, with D maybe TRBD2 (6 bases). The germline V and J ends were trimmed by 4 bases and 0 bases, with 9 bases remaining between them. CDR3 length: 14 residues. Germline V CDR1 and CDR2: SGDLS, YYNGEE. CDR3 protein: CASSRAGSTDTQYF. The DNA of the CDR3 is TGTGCCAGCAGCCGGGCGGGAAGCACAGATACGCAGTATTTT.

The rearrangement links TRBV27 to TRBJ2-1, with D perhaps matching TRBD1 (6 bases). CDR1 is MNHEY, CDR2 SMNVEV, per germline (reference sequence). The CDR3 spans 15 residues. V was cut by 5 bases and J by 1 base, with 12 bases left in between. The CDR3 region is CASSLGRGSYNEQFF. The DNA of the CDR3 is TGTGCCAGCAGTCTCGGCAGGGGTTCCTACAATGAGCAGTTCTTC.

This clone has just one count. This chain links TRBV28 with TRBJ2-5; TRBD1 aligns across 12 bases. The CDR3 is made up of 17 amino acids. Germline trimming cut 6 bases from V and 3 bases from J; bases unmatched to any gene: 11. Germline V lookup: CDR1 MDHEN, CDR2 SYDVKM. This chain's CDR3 is CASSRGFGTGGKETQYF. The CDR3 DNA is TGTGCCAGCAGCCGAGGGTTCGGGACAGGGGGCAAAGAGACCCAGTACTTC.